One and the same sample provided the 19 T cell receptor beta chains below, sequenced in a study of blood T cell repertoires in COVID-19. TCRdb's copy holds only in-frame clones and misses some; the assay was immunoSEQ multiplex PCR. The data contain hundreds of thousands of clones, roughly 83% of them seen just once; the ten biggest clones take up approximately 5%. The source material was peripheral blood. The receptors originated from an elderly woman with COVID-19, enrolled during active disease.

This clone has only a few counts. CDR3 coding DNA: TGTGCCAGCAGCCAACAGGGCTCTGGAAACACCATATATTTT. Amino acids: CASSQQGSGNTIYF. This chain links TRBV3-1 (or the pseudogene TRBV3-2) with TRBJ1-3, with D tentatively TRBD1 (5 bases). The CDR3 spans 14 residues. Germline CDR1 reads LGHDT; CDR2 reads YNNKEL (reference sequence). Trimming shortened V by 2 bases and J by 0 bases, and 5 bases separated the two germline ends.

V gene TRBV28 combines with J gene TRBJ1-2, with no clear D. The CDR3 sequence is 13 residues long. Germline CDR1 and CDR2: MDHEN and SYDVKM. V shed 4 bases and J shed 4 bases, with 10 bases lying between them. CDR3 nucleotides: TGTGCCAGCAGTTGGAAAGGAGTCTATGGCTACACCTTC. This encodes CASSWKGVYGYTF.

The V and J genes are TRBV10-3 and TRBJ2-1; 10 nucleotides line up with TRBD1. Germline-derived CDR1 and CDR2 are ENHRY and SYGVKD. The CDR3 extends over 13 amino acids. V trimming: 10 bases; J trimming: 5 bases; junction bases outside the gene matches: 5. CDR3 region: CATVGQGNNEQFF. CDR3 sequence (DNA): TGTGCCACCGTGGGACAGGGGAACAATGAGCAGTTCTTC.

This chain uses TRBV19 with TRBJ1-1; tentatively, D is TRBD1 (6 bases). This CDR3 is built from 15 residues. The V end lost 4 bases, the J end lost 2 bases, and 14 bases lay between the germline ends. Germline CDR1 reads LNHDA; CDR2 reads SQIVND (reference sequence). CDR3 residues: CASSRQGTQNTEAFF. CDR3 sequence (DNA): TGTGCCAGTAGTAGGCAGGGGACCCAAAACACTGAAGCTTTCTTT. The full variable domain, completed using reference TRBV19 and TRBJ1-1, is DGGITQSPKYLFRKEGQNVTLSCEQNLNHDAMYWYRQDPGQGLRLIYYSQIVNDFQKGDIAEGYSVSREKKESFPLTVTSAQKNPTAFYLCASSRQGTQNTEAFFGQGTRLTVV.

Remarks on this clone: The identical CDR3 is also encoded by other nucleotide sequences in the sample. In DNA, the CDR3 is TGTGCCAGCTCACCGCAGGAGAACACTGAAGCTTTCTTT. Translating it yields CASSPQENTEAFF. The chain couples TRBV18 to TRBJ1-1; D remains ambiguous. Germline V CDR1 and CDR2: KGHSH, LQKENI. This CDR3 is built from 13 residues. V lost 3 bases, J lost 1 base, and 6 bases lay in between.

The genes are TRBV29-1 and TRBJ2-1; a weak D match, TRBD2 (5 bases). The V and J ends lost 3 bases and 2 bases respectively, with 8 bases between them. The CDR3 sequence is 13 residues long. Germline values: CDR1 SQVTM, CDR2 ANQGSEA. CDR3 sequence: CSVEGDTYNEQFF. The CDR3 nucleotides are TGCAGCGTTGAGGGAGACACCTACAATGAGCAGTTCTTC.

In its sample, this clone was seen once. The J gene is TRBJ2-7, the V gene TRBV12-5, with D perhaps TRBD2 (5 bases). In germline, CDR1 is LGHNT, CDR2 FRNRAP. V shed 3 bases and J shed 0 bases, with 9 bases lying between them. This CDR3 spans 14 amino acids. CDR3 sequence reads: CASGFGEHSYEQYF. The DNA of the CDR3 is TGTGCTAGTGGTTTCGGGGAGCACTCCTACGAGCAGTACTTC. The full variable domain, rest sourced from reference TRBV12-5 and TRBJ2-7, is DARVTQTPRHKVTEMGQEVTMRCQPILGHNTVFWYRQTMMQGLELLAYFRNRAPLDDSGMPKDRFSAEMPDATLATLKIQPSEPRDSAVYFCASGFGEHSYEQYFGPGTRLTVT.

V and J are TRBV11-3 and TRBJ2-3; maybe TRBD2 (6 bases). The CDR3 loop spans 14 amino acids. V lost 5 bases to trimming and J lost 1 base, with 10 bases between them. Germline values: CDR1 SGHNT, CDR2 YENEEA. The CDR3 region is CASSESGGTDTQYF. The CDR3 DNA is TGTGCCAGCAGCGAATCGGGGGGCACAGATACGCAGTATTTT.

V gene TRBV6-1 combines with J gene TRBJ1-2, with D tentatively TRBD1 (5 bases). V lost 1 base to trimming and J lost 4 bases, with 13 bases between them. CDR1 is MNHNS and CDR2 is SASEGT in the germline V gene. The CDR3 consists of 15 residues. The chain's CDR3 is CASSEEWRGTYGYTF. The CDR3 nucleotides read TGTGCCAGCAGTGAAGAATGGCGGGGCACCTATGGCTACACCTTC.

This clone was detected once. CDR3 coding DNA: TGTGCCAGCAGTTACTCTCACATGAACACTGAAGCTTTCTTT. Protein: CASSYSHMNTEAFF. The chain uses TRBV6-2 or TRBV6-3 and TRBJ1-1; D not certain. The CDR3 has 14 residues. Trimming stripped 0 bases from V and 0 bases from J, with 5 bases between. Germline CDR1 and CDR2: MNHEY and SVGEGT.

The chain couples TRBV5-1 to TRBJ2-1, with D possibly being TRBD1 (6 bases). Germline CDR1 SGHRS, CDR2 YFSETQ. The V end was cut by 4 bases, the J end by 4 bases, with 15 bases between. The CDR3 covers 15 residues. CDR3 amino acids: CASSRQGLEYNEQFF. In DNA, the CDR3 is TGCGCCAGCAGCCGCCAGGGGCTAGAATACAATGAGCAGTTCTTC.

On this clone: The same CDR3 arises from other DNA sequences in this sample as well. The CDR3 loop reads CSVLQGNTEAFF. CDR3 DNA: TGCAGCGTCTTACAGGGGAACACTGAAGCTTTCTTT. The chain has TRBV29-1 and TRBJ1-1; TRBD1 is a possible D gene (6 bases). The CDR3 length is 12 residues. Germline CDR1 SQVTM, CDR2 ANQGSEA. The V gene lost 6 bases and the J gene lost 1 base, with 9 bases spanning the gap. Combining the CDR3 with reference TRBV29-1 and TRBJ1-1 gives the whole variable domain SAVISQKPSRDICQRGTSLTIQCQVDSQVTMMFWYRQQPGQSLTLIATANQGSEATYESGFVIDKFPISRPNLTFSTLTVSNMSPEDSSIYLCSVLQGNTEAFFGQGTRLTVV.

To note about this clone: This CDR3 is also generated by other DNA sequences in the sample. The genes are TRBV14 and TRBJ1-2; 8 nucleotides agree with TRBD1. V shed 0 bases and J 8 bases; nucleotides not matched to a gene: 8. The CDR3 length is 15 residues. CDR1 is SGHDN, CDR2 FVKESK, per germline. The CDR3 DNA follows: TGTGCCAGCAGCCAAGATCTTAGGACAGGGTACGGCTACACCTTC. Amino acids: CASSQDLRTGYGYTF.

This clone was picked up a small number of times. The rearrangement links TRBV2 to TRBJ1-1; 8 bases map to TRBD1. V trimming: 7 bases; J trimming: 1 base; junction bases outside the gene matches: 8. CDR3 length: 15 amino acids. Germline V gives CDR1 SNHLY, CDR2 FYNNEI. CDR3 DNA sequence: TGTGCCAGCATAACAGGGGGAGTTGCGAACACTGAAGCTTTCTTT. Its translation: CASITGGVANTEAFF.

The V and J genes are TRBV5-4 and TRBJ1-4; TRBD1 matches at 9 bases. V dropped 4 bases and J dropped 4; count of bases not matched to a gene: 8. CDR1 is SGHNT and CDR2 is YYREEE in the germline V gene (reference sequence). This CDR3 has 16 residues. The CDR3 reads CASSRDRVESNEKLFF. The CDR3 region has the DNA TGTGCCAGCAGCCGGGACAGGGTGGAGAGTAATGAAAAACTGTTTTTT.

The chain recombines TRBV6-6 with TRBJ1-6, with 7 bases matching TRBD1. The junction had 4 bases not matched to a gene; V was cut back by 6 bases and J by 5 bases. The CDR3 covers 14 residues. Germline CDR1 is MNHNY and CDR2 is SVGAGI (reference sequence). The CDR3 loop reads CASSPTGNNSPLHF. The CDR3 DNA follows: TGTGCCAGCAGCCCGACAGGGAATAATTCACCCCTCCACTTT.

The chain uses TRBV28 and TRBJ2-7, with a tentative D call TRBD2 (7 bases). This CDR3 has 13 residues. Germline V gives CDR1 MDHEN, CDR2 SYDVKM. V lost 7 bases to trimming and J lost 6 bases, with 16 bases between them. This CDR3 reads CASTRGAPGEQYF. The DNA for the CDR3 is TGTGCCAGCACCCGGGGGGCTCCTGGCGAGCAGTACTTC. Variable domain in full (rest from reference TRBV28 and TRBJ2-7): DVKVTQSSRYLVKRTGEKVFLECVQDMDHENMFWYRQDPGLGLRLIYFSYDVKMKEKGDIPEGYSVSREKKERFSLILESASTNQTSMYLCASTRGAPGEQYFGPGTRLTVT.

J is TRBJ1-6 and V is TRBV7-2; possibly TRBD1 for D (6 bases). From germline, CDR1 is SGHTA and CDR2 FQGNSA. The CDR3 totals 15 residues. V lost 2 bases and J lost 7, with 12 bases in between. The CDR3 DNA sequence: TGTGCCAGCAGCTTATATGGGGGGGGCAATTCACCCCTCCACTTT. As protein: CASSLYGGGNSPLHF.

This clone was counted a few times. This chain links TRBV3-1 (or the pseudogene TRBV3-2) with TRBJ1-3; D not certain. This CDR3 is built from 18 residues. With 5 bases removed from V and 3 bases from J, the gap between germline ends came to 23 bases. The germline CDR1 and CDR2 sequences are LGHDT and YNNKEL (reference sequence). This chain's CDR3 is CASSSQRPSGYRGNTIYF. In nucleotides, the CDR3 is TGTGCCAGCAGCTCACAACGACCCAGCGGATACCGTGGAAACACCATATATTTT.